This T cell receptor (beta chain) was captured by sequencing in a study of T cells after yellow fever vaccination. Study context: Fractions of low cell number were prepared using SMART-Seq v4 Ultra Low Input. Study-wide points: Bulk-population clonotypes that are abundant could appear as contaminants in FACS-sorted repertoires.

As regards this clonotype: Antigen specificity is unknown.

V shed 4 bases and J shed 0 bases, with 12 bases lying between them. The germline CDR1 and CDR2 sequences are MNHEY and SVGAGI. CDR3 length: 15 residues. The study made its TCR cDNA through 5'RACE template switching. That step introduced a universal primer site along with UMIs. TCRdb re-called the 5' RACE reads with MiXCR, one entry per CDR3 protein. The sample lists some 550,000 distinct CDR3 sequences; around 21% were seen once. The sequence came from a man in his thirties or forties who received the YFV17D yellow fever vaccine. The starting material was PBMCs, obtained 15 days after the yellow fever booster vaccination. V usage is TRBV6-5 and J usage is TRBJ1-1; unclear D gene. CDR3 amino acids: CASSSILTMNTEAFF. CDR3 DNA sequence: TGTGCCAGCAGTTCCATTCTGACTATGAACACTGAAGCTTTCTTT.